What follows is one T cell receptor (beta chain) and its context. Its antigen is still unknown. This record belongs to a study of T cell responses to AZD1222 COVID-19 vaccine. Study conclusions and caveats: Donors skewed white British and female; clonal diversity was possibly underestimated. Repertoire sampling occurred only after the peak T cell response.

The repertoire was sequenced with immunoSEQ multiplex PCR; TCRdb's copy has only in-frame clones and lacks some. The table has 240,000 or so clones, just over 90% seen once; the top ten hold about 0.5%. The germline CDR1 and CDR2 sequences are MNHNS and SASEGT. The CDR3 has 18 residues. Trimming at V came to 0 bases and at J to 8 bases, leaving 8 bases not matched to a gene. This sequence originates from an adult in good health. This chain uses TRBV6-1 with TRBJ2-4; 15 bases fit TRBD2. The sequences come from peripheral blood, collected on day 0 of AZD1222 vaccination. For the CDR3, the DNA is TGTGCCAGCAGTGAAGCGTGGACTAGCGGGGGGGCGAGGGACATTCAGTACTTC. Amino acids: CASSEAWTSGGARDIQYF.